Listed below are T cell receptor beta chains from one sample, sequenced in a study of blood T cell repertoires in COVID-19. Repertoires were generated with immunoSEQ multiplex PCR, while TCRdb's copy carries only in-frame clones and drops some. Here the sample spans some 500,000 clones, roughly 88% being singletons. Material for sequencing was PBMCs or T cells enriched from blood (not recorded which). The receptors shown here come from a middle-aged woman who had recovered from COVID-19. CDR3s include the opening cysteine and the closing phenylalanine or tryptophan. The D gene is left open where the match is weak. Clone size is given for some rows only: seen once, a few or many times, or a class if the clone is expanded.

V gene	D gene	clone size	J gene	CDR3 protein	CDR3 DNA
TRBV12-3/TRBV12-4	TRBD1	.	TRBJ1-2	CASKGQINYGYTF	TGTGCCAGCAAGGGACAGATCAACTATGGCTACACCTTC
TRBV4-3	TRBD1	.	TRBJ2-7	CASSQDTGVEQYF	TGCGCCAGCAGCCAGGATACAGGGGTCGAGCAGTACTTC
TRBV19	.	.	TRBJ1-3	CASSIQGLGNTIYF	TGTGCCAGTAGTATCCAGGGTCTGGGAAACACCATATATTTT
TRBV7-9	TRBD1	.	TRBJ1-6	CASSPGQGANSPLHF	TGTGCCAGCAGCCCCGGACAGGGGGCGAATTCACCCCTCCACTTT
TRBV3-1/TRBV3-2	.	.	TRBJ1-2	CASSQDPGRGFYGYTF	TGTGCCAGCAGCCAAGATCCGGGCAGGGGTTTTTATGGCTACACCTTC
TRBV19	TRBD1	.	TRBJ1-2	CASSPSRTGPGGYTF	TGTGCCAGTAGTCCCTCTCGGACAGGGCCCGGCGGCTACACCTTC
TRBV29-1	TRBD1	.	TRBJ2-5	CSVTGALVVETQYF	TGCAGCGTTACAGGGGCACTCGTAGTGGAGACCCAGTACTTC
TRBV14	TRBD1	.	TRBJ2-1	CASSLTGAVIYNEQFF	TGTGCCAGCAGCCTAACAGGGGCAGTGATCTACAATGAGCAGTTCTTC
TRBV3-1/TRBV3-2	.	.	TRBJ1-3	CASSQTDSGNTIYF	TGTGCCAGCAGCCAGACAGACTCTGGAAACACCATATATTTT
TRBV27	.	.	TRBJ1-6	CASSPSAGDLDSPLHF	TGTGCCAGCAGTCCCTCCGCGGGGGATTTGGATTCACCCCTCCACTTT
TRBV2	.	once	TRBJ2-2	CASSDRVWTGELFF	TGTGCCAGCAGTGACAGGGTCTGGACCGGGGAGCTGTTTTTT
TRBV4-3	TRBD2	.	TRBJ2-1	CASSQDLAENNEQFF	TGCGCCAGCAGCCAAGATCTAGCGGAGAACAATGAGCAGTTCTTC
TRBV13	TRBD1	.	TRBJ2-2	CASSTRQGHTGELFF	TGTGCCAGCAGCACTAGACAGGGTCACACCGGGGAGCTGTTTTTT
TRBV24-1	.	.	TRBJ2-1	CATSDVTTYNEQFF	TGTGCCACCAGTGATGTCACAACCTACAATGAGCAGTTCTTC
TRBV7-9	.	.	TRBJ2-2	CASSLASGNTGELFF	TGTGCCAGCAGCTTAGCGAGTGGGAACACCGGGGAGCTGTTTTTT
TRBV10-3	.	once	TRBJ1-2	CAISESFLRTREWNYGYTF	TGTGCCATCAGTGAGTCGTTTCTTCGGACCAGGGAATGGAACTATGGCTACACCTTC
TRBV28	.	.	TRBJ1-2	CASSLSWTSYGYTF	TGTGCCAGCAGTTTATCGTGGACAAGTTATGGCTACACCTTC
TRBV10-3	.	.	TRBJ2-7	CAISGKESYEQYF	TGTGCCATCAGTGGTAAGGAGTCCTACGAGCAGTACTTC
TRBV4-1	TRBD2	.	TRBJ2-3	CASSQRSRGGITDTQYF	TGCGCCAGCAGCCAACGAAGTCGCGGGGGAATCACAGATACGCAGTATTTT
TRBV27	TRBD1	.	TRBJ2-2	CASSFLGQGGTGELFF	TGTGCCAGCAGTTTCTTAGGACAGGGGGGGACCGGGGAGCTGTTTTTT
TRBV3-1/TRBV3-2	.	.	TRBJ2-3	CASSRGGLKAGDTQYF	TGTGCCAGCAGCCGGGGTGGACTCAAAGCGGGAGATACGCAGTATTTT
TRBV12-3/TRBV12-4	TRBD1	once	TRBJ1-5	CASSDRVNQPQHF	TGTGCCAGCAGCGACAGGGTGAATCAGCCCCAGCATTTT
TRBV10-1	TRBD1	.	TRBJ1-1	CASRDSMNTEAFF	TGCGCCAGCCGGGACAGCATGAACACTGAAGCTTTCTTT
TRBV11-3	TRBD1	.	TRBJ2-5	CASSVDRDRETQYF	TGTGCCAGCAGCGTTGACAGGGATCGGGAGACCCAGTACTTC
TRBV30	.	.	TRBJ1-5	CAWSGLEVQPQHF	TGTGCCTGGAGTGGATTAGAGGTTCAGCCCCAGCATTTT
TRBV27	.	.	TRBJ2-1	CASRSFPVREVRHEQFF	TGTGCCAGCAGATCCTTCCCGGTCAGGGAGGTTAGGCATGAGCAGTTCTTC
TRBV19	TRBD1	.	TRBJ2-7	CASSIDGRSTGLGEQYF	TGTGCCAGTAGTATAGACGGCCGATCGACAGGGCTGGGCGAGCAGTACTTC
TRBV24-1	.	.	TRBJ2-2	CATQTNTGELFF	TGTGCCACCCAGACGAACACCGGGGAGCTGTTTTTT
TRBV5-6	TRBD1	many	TRBJ1-2	CASSVGTGGHNYGYTF	TGTGCCAGCAGCGTCGGGACAGGGGGCCATAACTATGGCTACACCTTC
TRBV28	TRBD1	.	TRBJ2-7	CASRPDRGAYEQYF	TGTGCCAGCCGGCCGGACAGGGGGGCCTACGAGCAGTACTTC
TRBV24-1	TRBD1	.	TRBJ1-2	CATSDRDRGGYTF	TGTGCCACCAGTGACCGGGACAGGGGTGGCTACACCTTC
TRBV28	.	.	TRBJ2-1	CASSSGGAGNEQFF	TGTGCCAGCAGTTCCGGAGGGGCGGGCAATGAGCAGTTCTTC
TRBV10-1	.	.	TRBJ1-1	CASSETGRGAFF	TGCGCCAGCAGTGAGACGGGTAGGGGAGCTTTCTTT
TRBV2	.	.	TRBJ2-7	CASTGARTPFKQYF	TGTGCCAGCACAGGGGCCCGGACTCCTTTCAAGCAGTACTTC
TRBV25-1	TRBD1	.	TRBJ1-2	CASGGQVYGYTF	TGTGCCAGCGGGGGACAGGTCTATGGCTACACCTTC
TRBV4-1	TRBD2	.	TRBJ2-7	CASSHLAGGLVEQYF	TGCGCCAGCAGCCACCTAGCGGGAGGGCTGGTCGAGCAGTACTTC
TRBV11-2	TRBD2	few	TRBJ2-1	CASSPTQAGGRNEQFF	TGTGCCAGCAGCCCCACCCAAGCGGGAGGGCGCAATGAGCAGTTCTTC
TRBV7-6	TRBD1	once	TRBJ2-2	CASSFRQGALANTGELFF	TGTGCCAGCAGCTTTAGGCAGGGGGCTCTTGCGAACACCGGGGAGCTGTTTTTT
TRBV15	.	few	TRBJ1-5	CATSRVSQPQHF	TGTGCCACCAGCAGAGTGAGTCAGCCCCAGCATTTT
TRBV19	.	few	TRBJ1-1	CASSVYTMNTEAFF	TGTGCCAGTAGTGTGTATACTATGAACACTGAAGCTTTCTTT
TRBV11-3	TRBD2	.	TRBJ2-7	CASSLTGGFEGYEQYF	TGTGCCAGCAGCTTAACGGGAGGATTCGAGGGATACGAGCAGTACTTC
TRBV5-4	TRBD1	.	TRBJ1-2	CASSRGQQNYGYTF	TGTGCCAGCAGCAGGGGACAGCAGAACTATGGCTACACCTTC
TRBV3-1/TRBV3-2	TRBD1	.	TRBJ2-1	CASSLGKRYRGYREKRSYNEQFF	TGTGCCAGCAGCCTAGGAAAGCGGTACAGGGGGTACCGGGAGAAACGGTCCTACAATGAGCAGTTCTTC
TRBV20-1	.	.	TRBJ2-5	CSASTGWRYQETQYF	TGCAGTGCTAGTACAGGGTGGAGGTACCAAGAGACCCAGTACTTC
TRBV4-3	TRBD2	.	TRBJ2-1	CASSQEGTWREGPNEQFF	TGCGCCAGCAGCCAAGAAGGAACTTGGCGGGAGGGCCCCAATGAGCAGTTCTTC
TRBV7-2	.	.	TRBJ2-7	CASSLSPTLASYEQYF	TGTGCCAGCAGCTTATCCCCCACGTTAGCGTCCTACGAGCAGTACTTC
TRBV6-5	.	.	TRBJ1-3	CASSSTGGNTIYF	TGTGCCAGCAGTTCTACAGGGGGAAACACCATATATTTT
TRBV5-6	TRBD1	.	TRBJ1-6	CASSSPDRGSYNSPLHF	TGTGCCAGCAGCTCCCCGGACAGGGGCTCCTATAATTCACCCCTCCACTTT
TRBV5-4	TRBD2	once	TRBJ2-7	CASSSGTSGDYEQYF	TGTGCCAGCAGCTCAGGGACTAGCGGAGACTACGAGCAGTACTTC
TRBV23-1	.	.	TRBJ2-4	CASSHQTSTGPVLAKNIQYF	TGCGCCAGCAGTCACCAGACGTCGACAGGACCAGTCCTTGCCAAAAACATTCAGTACTTC
TRBV18	.	.	TRBJ1-4	CASSQLREGRGEKLFF	TGTGCCAGCTCACAACTTCGGGAGGGCAGGGGTGAAAAACTGTTTTTT
TRBV6-1	.	.	TRBJ1-1	CASSEVAFGGHTEAFF	TGTGCCAGCAGTGAAGTCGCGTTCGGGGGGCACACTGAAGCTTTCTTT
TRBV9	.	.	TRBJ1-1	CASSAKTEGNTEAFF	TGTGCCAGCAGCGCGAAGACAGAAGGGAACACTGAAGCTTTCTTT
TRBV7-9	.	.	TRBJ1-5	CASSAGTRKDQPQHF	TGTGCCAGCAGCGCCGGGACTCGAAAGGATCAGCCCCAGCATTTT